This T cell receptor (beta chain) emerged from a study of identical twins. The CDR3 runs 13 residues. Trimming stripped 2 bases from V and 10 bases from J, with 9 bases between. CDR1 is MNHNS, CDR2 SASEGT, per germline. Study-level findings and limits: Twin sharing of out-of-frame TCR alpha was underestimated by models in monozygotic pairs.

With regard to this clonotype: Its antigen is still unknown.

TCRdb redid the calling of the 5' RACE reads with MiXCR, one entry per CDR3 protein. In the table there are 500,000 to 550,000 distinct CDR3 sequences, about 22% of which are singletons. This sample was also put to use in a study of yellow fever vaccine responses in identical twins. This second report adds: Twins reportedly showed a vaccine T cell response that seemed partly convergent and partly personalized.

This sequence was found in a woman aged 18-35 years in good health. The sequenced sample consisted of CD4+ T cells sorted from blood. The V and J genes are TRBV6-1 and TRBJ1-6, with D possibly being TRBD1 (5 bases). CDR3 DNA: TGTGCCAGCAGTGAATCTAAGGGGTCACCCCTCCACTTT. Its translation is CASSESKGSPLHF.